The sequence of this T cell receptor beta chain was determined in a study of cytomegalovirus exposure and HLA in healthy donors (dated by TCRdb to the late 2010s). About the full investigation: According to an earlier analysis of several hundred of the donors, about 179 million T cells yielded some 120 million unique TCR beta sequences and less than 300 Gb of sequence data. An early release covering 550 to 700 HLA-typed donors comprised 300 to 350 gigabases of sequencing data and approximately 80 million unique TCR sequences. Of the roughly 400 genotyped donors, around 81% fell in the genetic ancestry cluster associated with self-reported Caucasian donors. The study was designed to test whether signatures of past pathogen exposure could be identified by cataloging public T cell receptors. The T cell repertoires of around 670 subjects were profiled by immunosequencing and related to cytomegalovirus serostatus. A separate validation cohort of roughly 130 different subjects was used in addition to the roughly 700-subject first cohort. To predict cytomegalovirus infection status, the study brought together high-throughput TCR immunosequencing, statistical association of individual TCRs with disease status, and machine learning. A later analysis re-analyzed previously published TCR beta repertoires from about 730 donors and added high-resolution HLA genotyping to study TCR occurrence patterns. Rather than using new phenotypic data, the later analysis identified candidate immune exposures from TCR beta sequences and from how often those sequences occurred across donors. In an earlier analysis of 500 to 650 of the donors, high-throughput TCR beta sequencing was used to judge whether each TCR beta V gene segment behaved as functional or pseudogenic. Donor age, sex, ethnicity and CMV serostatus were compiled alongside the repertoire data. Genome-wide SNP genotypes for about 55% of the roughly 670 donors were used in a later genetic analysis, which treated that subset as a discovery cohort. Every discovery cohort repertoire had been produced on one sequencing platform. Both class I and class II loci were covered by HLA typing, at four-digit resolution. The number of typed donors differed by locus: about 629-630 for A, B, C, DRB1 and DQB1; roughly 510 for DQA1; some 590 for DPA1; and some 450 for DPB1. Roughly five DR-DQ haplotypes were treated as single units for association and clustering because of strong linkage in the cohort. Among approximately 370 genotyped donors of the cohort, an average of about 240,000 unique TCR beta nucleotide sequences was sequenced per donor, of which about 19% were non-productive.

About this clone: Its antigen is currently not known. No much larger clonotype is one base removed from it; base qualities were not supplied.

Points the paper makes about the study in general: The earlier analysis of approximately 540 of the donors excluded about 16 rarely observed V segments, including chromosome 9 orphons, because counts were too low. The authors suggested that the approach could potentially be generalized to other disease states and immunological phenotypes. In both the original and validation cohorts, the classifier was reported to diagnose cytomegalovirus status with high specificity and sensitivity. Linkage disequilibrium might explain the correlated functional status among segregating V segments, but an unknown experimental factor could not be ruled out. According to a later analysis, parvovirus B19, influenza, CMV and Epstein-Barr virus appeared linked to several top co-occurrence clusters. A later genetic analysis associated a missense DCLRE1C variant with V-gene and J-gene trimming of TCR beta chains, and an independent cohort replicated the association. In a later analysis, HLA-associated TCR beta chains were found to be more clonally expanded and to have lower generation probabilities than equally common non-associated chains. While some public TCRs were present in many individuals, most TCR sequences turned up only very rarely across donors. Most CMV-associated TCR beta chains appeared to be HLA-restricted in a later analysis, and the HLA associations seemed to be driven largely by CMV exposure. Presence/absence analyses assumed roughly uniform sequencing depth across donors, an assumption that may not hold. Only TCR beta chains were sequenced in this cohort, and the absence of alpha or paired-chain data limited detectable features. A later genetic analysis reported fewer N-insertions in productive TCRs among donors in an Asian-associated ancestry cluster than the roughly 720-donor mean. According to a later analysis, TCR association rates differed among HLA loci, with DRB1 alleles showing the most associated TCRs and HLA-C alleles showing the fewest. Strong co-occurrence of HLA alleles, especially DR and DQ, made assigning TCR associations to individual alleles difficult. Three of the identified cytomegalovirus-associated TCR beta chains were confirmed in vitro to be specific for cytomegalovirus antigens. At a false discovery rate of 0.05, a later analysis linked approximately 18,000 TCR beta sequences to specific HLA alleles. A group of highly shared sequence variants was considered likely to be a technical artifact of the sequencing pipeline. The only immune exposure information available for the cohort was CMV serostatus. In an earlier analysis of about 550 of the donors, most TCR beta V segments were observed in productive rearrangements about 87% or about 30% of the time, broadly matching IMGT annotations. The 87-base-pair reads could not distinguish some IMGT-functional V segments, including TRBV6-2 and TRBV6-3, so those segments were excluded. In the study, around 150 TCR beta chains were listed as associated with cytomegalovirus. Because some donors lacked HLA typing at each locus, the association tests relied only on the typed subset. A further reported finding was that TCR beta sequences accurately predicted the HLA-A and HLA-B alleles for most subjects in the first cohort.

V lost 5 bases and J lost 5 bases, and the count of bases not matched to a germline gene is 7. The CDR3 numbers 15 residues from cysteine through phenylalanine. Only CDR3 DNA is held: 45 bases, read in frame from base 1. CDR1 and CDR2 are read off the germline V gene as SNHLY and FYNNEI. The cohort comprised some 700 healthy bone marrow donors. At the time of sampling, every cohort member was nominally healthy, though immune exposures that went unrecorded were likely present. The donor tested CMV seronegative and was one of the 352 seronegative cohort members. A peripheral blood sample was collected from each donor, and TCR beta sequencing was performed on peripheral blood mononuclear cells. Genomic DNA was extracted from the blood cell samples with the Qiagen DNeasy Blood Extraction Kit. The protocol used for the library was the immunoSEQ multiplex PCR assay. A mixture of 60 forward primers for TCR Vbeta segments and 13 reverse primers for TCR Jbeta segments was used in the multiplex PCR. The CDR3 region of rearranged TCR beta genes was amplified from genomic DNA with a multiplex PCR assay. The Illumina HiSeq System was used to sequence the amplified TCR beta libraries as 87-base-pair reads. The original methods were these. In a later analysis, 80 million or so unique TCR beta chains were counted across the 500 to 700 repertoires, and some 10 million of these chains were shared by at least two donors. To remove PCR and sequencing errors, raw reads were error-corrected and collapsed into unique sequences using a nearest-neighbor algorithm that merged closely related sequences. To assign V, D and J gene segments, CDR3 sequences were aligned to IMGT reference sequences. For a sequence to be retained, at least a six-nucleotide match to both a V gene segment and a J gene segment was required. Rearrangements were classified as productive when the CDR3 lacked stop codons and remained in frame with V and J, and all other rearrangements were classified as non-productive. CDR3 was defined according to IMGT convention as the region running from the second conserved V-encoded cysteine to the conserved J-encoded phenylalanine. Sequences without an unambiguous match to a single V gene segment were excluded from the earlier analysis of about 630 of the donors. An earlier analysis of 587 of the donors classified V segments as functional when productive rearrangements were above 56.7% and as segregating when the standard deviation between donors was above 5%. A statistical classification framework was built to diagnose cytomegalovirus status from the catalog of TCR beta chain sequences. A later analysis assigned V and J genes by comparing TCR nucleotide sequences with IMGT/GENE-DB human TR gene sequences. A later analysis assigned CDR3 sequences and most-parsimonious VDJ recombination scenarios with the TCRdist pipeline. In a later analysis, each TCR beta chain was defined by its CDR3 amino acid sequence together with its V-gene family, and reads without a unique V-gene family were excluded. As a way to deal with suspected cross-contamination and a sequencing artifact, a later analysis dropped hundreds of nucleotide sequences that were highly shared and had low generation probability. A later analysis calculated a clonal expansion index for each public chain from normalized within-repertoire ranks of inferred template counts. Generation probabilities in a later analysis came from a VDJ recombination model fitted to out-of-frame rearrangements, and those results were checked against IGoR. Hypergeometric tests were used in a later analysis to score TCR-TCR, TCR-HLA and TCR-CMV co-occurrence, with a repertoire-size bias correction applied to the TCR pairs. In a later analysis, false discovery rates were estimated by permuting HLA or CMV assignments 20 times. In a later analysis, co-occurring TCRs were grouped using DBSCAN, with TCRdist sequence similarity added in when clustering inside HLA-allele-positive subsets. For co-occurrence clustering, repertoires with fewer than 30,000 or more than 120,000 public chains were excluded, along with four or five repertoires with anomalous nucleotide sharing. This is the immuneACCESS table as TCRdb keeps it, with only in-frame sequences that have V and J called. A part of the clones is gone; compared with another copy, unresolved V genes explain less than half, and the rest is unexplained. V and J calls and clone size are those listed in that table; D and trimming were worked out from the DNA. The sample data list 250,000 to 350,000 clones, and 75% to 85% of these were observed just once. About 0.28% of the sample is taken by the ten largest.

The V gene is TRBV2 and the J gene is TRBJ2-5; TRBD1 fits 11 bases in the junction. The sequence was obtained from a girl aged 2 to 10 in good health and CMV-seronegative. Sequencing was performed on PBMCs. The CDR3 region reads CASSYGTGGRETQYF. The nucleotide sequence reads TGTGCCAGCAGTTACGGGACAGGGGGTCGGGAGACCCAGTACTTC. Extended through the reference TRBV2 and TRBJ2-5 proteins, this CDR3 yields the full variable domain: EPEVTQTPSHQVTQMGQEVILRCVPISNHLYFYWYRQILGQKVEFLVSFYNNEISEKSEIFDDQFSVERPDGSNFTLKIRSTKLEDSAMYFCASSYGTGGRETQYFGPGTRLLVL.